The clone carrying this T cell receptor (beta chain) was counted between two and nine times. The antigen is not known. For the second PCR, which ran for about 7 to 11 cycles, a sample-barcoded 5' primer and a J-beta primer mix were used. Tags on each cDNA molecule came from a template-switch adaptor with 12 random nucleotides. Each of the samples gave a minimum of 3 million paired-end reads that contained CDR3. TCRdb passed the 5' RACE reads through MiXCR, listing each CDR3 protein once. Of 1,800,000 or so distinct CDR3 sequences in the sample, about 39% were seen once. The data were taken from a study of blood T cells in healthy people across ages. The overall study: The capture of about one barcoded beta molecule per two T cells was achieved by template switching. Findings and caveats of the study: No one knew whether donors had CMV, which possibly confounded expanded clonotype changes.

CDR1 is SGHTA, CDR2 FQGNSA, per germline. CDR3 length: 15 residues. Germline trimming cut 3 bases from V and 3 bases from J; bases unmatched to any gene: 7. This sequence joins TRBV7-2 and TRBJ1-2, with 7 bases lining up with TRBD1. The specimen sequenced was blood. The source of this sequence is a human donor in good health. The CDR3 DNA follows: TGTGCCAGCAGCTTGGGGTCCGGGACAGACTATGGCTACACCTTC. This gives the protein CASSLGSGTDYGYTF.